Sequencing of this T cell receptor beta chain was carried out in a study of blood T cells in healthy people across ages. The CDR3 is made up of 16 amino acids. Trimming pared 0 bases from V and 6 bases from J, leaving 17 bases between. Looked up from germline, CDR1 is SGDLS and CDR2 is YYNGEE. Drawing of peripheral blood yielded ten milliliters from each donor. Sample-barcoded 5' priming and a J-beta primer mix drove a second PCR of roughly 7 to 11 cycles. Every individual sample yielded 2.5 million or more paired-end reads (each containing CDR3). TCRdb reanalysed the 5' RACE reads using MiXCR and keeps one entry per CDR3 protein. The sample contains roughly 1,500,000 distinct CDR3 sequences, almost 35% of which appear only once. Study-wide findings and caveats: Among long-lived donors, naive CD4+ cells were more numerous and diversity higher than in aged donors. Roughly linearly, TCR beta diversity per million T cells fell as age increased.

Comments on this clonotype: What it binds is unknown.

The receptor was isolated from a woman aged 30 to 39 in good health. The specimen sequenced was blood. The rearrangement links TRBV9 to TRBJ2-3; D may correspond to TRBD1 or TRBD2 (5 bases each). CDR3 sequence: CASSVGGGGPSDTQYF. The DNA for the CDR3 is TGTGCCAGCAGCGTAGGGGGCGGAGGCCCTTCGGATACGCAGTATTTT. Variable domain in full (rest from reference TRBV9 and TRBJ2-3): DSGVTQTPKHLITATGQRVTLRCSPRSGDLSVYWYQQSLDQGLQFLIQYYNGEERAKGNILERFSAQQFPDLHSELNLSSLELGDSALYFCASSVGGGGPSDTQYFGPGTRLTVL.